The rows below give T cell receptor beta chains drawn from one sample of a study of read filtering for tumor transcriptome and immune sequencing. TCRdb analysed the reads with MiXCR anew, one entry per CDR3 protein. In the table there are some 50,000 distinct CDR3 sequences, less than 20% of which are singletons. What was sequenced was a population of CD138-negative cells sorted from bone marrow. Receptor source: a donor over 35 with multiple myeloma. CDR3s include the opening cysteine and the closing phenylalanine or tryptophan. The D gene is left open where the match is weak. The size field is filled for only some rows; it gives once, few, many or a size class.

CDR3 protein: CASSLERQGANGELFF
CDR3 DNA: TGCGCCAGCAGCTTGGAGAGACAGGGGGCGAACGGGGAGCTGTTTTTC
J gene: TRBJ2-2
V gene: TRBV5-1
clone size: once
CDR3 length: 16
D gene: TRBD1

CDR3 protein: CASSQEDEQFF
CDR3 DNA: TGTGCCAGCAGCCAGGAGGATGAGCAGTTCTTC
J gene: TRBJ2-1
V gene: TRBV4-2
clone size: many
CDR3 length: 11
D gene: .

CDR3 protein: CASSQDSTSGITDTQYF
CDR3 DNA: TGCGCCAGCAGCCAAGATAGTACTAGCGGGATCACAGATACGCAGTATTTT
J gene: TRBJ2-3
V gene: TRBV4-3
clone size: many
CDR3 length: 17
D gene: TRBD2

CDR3 protein: CSVEGGPSTDTQYF
CDR3 DNA: TGCAGCGTTGAGGGGGGGCCCTCCACAGATACGCAGTATTTT
J gene: TRBJ2-3
V gene: TRBV29-1
clone size: few
CDR3 length: 14
D gene: .

CDR3 protein: CSARDGGTTQETQYF
CDR3 DNA: TGCAGTGCTAGAGATGGAGGGACTACCCAAGAGACCCAGTACTTC
J gene: TRBJ2-5
V gene: TRBV20-1
clone size: many
CDR3 length: 15
D gene: TRBD2

CDR3 protein: CSVPPGHLGSTEAFF
CDR3 DNA: TGCAGCGTCCCTCCTGGACACCTAGGAAGCACTGAAGCTTTCTTT
J gene: TRBJ1-1
V gene: TRBV29-1
clone size: many
CDR3 length: 15
D gene: .

CDR3 protein: CASSQRGFSYNEQFF
CDR3 DNA: TGCGCCAGCAGCCAGCGGGGGTTCTCCTACAATGAGCAGTTCTTC
J gene: TRBJ2-1
V gene: TRBV4-1
clone size: many
CDR3 length: 15
D gene: TRBD2

CDR3 protein: CASSYWGLADTYEQYF
CDR3 DNA: TGTGCCAGCAGCTATTGGGGACTAGCGGATACCTACGAGCAGTACTTC
J gene: TRBJ2-7
V gene: TRBV7-9
clone size: many
CDR3 length: 16
D gene: TRBD2

CDR3 protein: CASSPRGNIQYF
CDR3 DNA: TGTGCCAGCAGCCCCCGGGGAAACATTCAGTACTTC
J gene: TRBJ2-4
V gene: TRBV5-6
clone size: few
CDR3 length: 12
D gene: .

CDR3 protein: CTSSLYQGADTQHF
CDR3 DNA: TGTACCAGCAGTTTATATCAGGGGGCGGATACGCAGCATTTT
J gene: TRBJ1-5
V gene: TRBV28
clone size: .
CDR3 length: 14
D gene: TRBD1

CDR3 protein: CASSQGLAGGVAYF
CDR3 DNA: TGTGCCAGCAGCCAGGGACTAGCGGGAGGAGTTGCCTACTTC
J gene: TRBJ2-1
V gene: TRBV7-9
clone size: many
CDR3 length: 14
D gene: TRBD2

CDR3 protein: CASKGDSYDEQFF
CDR3 DNA: TGCGCCAGCAAAGGAGACTCCTACGATGAGCAGTTCTTC
J gene: TRBJ2-1
V gene: TRBV4-1
clone size: .
CDR3 length: 13
D gene: .

CDR3 protein: CASSPPRPQETQYF
CDR3 DNA: TGTGCCAGCAGCCCCCCCCGACCTCAAGAGACCCAGTACTTC
J gene: TRBJ2-5
V gene: TRBV7-9
clone size: many
CDR3 length: 14
D gene: .

CDR3 protein: CASSSVAGGPNEQFF
CDR3 DNA: TGTGCCAGCAGTTCAGTAGCGGGAGGGCCCAATGAGCAGTTCTTC
J gene: TRBJ2-1
V gene: TRBV6-2/TRBV6-3
clone size: .
CDR3 length: 15
D gene: TRBD2

CDR3 protein: CATAPFFLERRADTQYF
CDR3 DNA: TGTGCCACCGCACCCTTTTTTCTCGAGCGGAGAGCAGATACGCAGTATTTT
J gene: TRBJ2-3
V gene: TRBV2
clone size: many
CDR3 length: 17
D gene: .

CDR3 protein: CASSSTGTSGLYEQYF
CDR3 DNA: TGTGCCAGCAGCTCGACCGGGACTAGCGGACTCTACGAGCAGTACTTC
J gene: TRBJ2-7
V gene: TRBV7-2
clone size: many
CDR3 length: 16
D gene: TRBD2

CDR3 protein: CASSTTSGRAWNEQFF
CDR3 DNA: TGTGCCAGCAGCACGACTAGCGGGAGGGCCTGGAATGAGCAGTTCTTC
J gene: TRBJ2-1
V gene: TRBV11-3
clone size: many
CDR3 length: 16
D gene: TRBD2

CDR3 protein: CASSFLKLAGNEQFF
CDR3 DNA: TGTGCCAGCAGTTTCCTCAAACTAGCGGGAAATGAGCAGTTCTTC
J gene: TRBJ2-1
V gene: TRBV28
clone size: .
CDR3 length: 15
D gene: TRBD2

CDR3 protein: CACSPPSGKRHEQYF
CDR3 DNA: TGTGCCTGCAGTCCCCCGAGCGGGAAACGCCACGAGCAGTACTTC
J gene: TRBJ2-7
V gene: TRBV12-3/TRBV12-4
clone size: .
CDR3 length: 15
D gene: TRBD2

CDR3 protein: CASSGDNQETQYF
CDR3 DNA: TGTGCCAGCAGCGGGGACAACCAAGAGACCCAGTACTTC
J gene: TRBJ2-5
V gene: TRBV11-3
clone size: many
CDR3 length: 13
D gene: .

CDR3 protein: CANTSAHSSYNEQFF
CDR3 DNA: TGTGCCAACACTAGCGCCCATAGCTCCTACAATGAGCAGTTCTTC
J gene: TRBJ2-1
V gene: TRBV27
clone size: many
CDR3 length: 15
D gene: TRBD2

CDR3 protein: CASSPPWGQRFETYEQYF
CDR3 DNA: TGTGCCAGCAGCCCCCCCTGGGGACAGAGGTTCGAAACCTACGAGCAGTACTTC
J gene: TRBJ2-7
V gene: TRBV7-9
clone size: many
CDR3 length: 18
D gene: TRBD1

CDR3 protein: CASSLGHGVAETQYF
CDR3 DNA: TGTGCCAGCAGCCTGGGGCACGGGGTAGCAGAGACCCAGTACTTC
J gene: TRBJ2-5
V gene: TRBV28
clone size: many
CDR3 length: 15
D gene: .

CDR3 protein: CASSLDGRAYEQYF
CDR3 DNA: TGTGCCAGCAGTTTAGATGGCCGGGCCTACGAGCAGTACTTC
J gene: TRBJ2-7
V gene: TRBV12-3/TRBV12-4
clone size: many
CDR3 length: 14
D gene: .

CDR3 protein: CASSERGDGYNEQFF
CDR3 DNA: TGTGCCAGCAGTGAGAGGGGAGACGGGTACAATGAGCAGTTCTTC
J gene: TRBJ2-1
V gene: TRBV6-4
clone size: many
CDR3 length: 15
D gene: .

CDR3 protein: CASSAGDSNNSPLHF
CDR3 DNA: TGTGCCAGCAGCGCGGGGGACAGTAATAATTCACCCCTCCACTTT
J gene: TRBJ1-6
V gene: TRBV7-9
clone size: many
CDR3 length: 15
D gene: TRBD1

CDR3 protein: CASSLTGGGRTEAFF
CDR3 DNA: TGTGCCAGCAGTTTAACAGGGGGCGGGAGAACTGAAGCTTTCTTT
J gene: TRBJ1-1
V gene: TRBV28
clone size: many
CDR3 length: 15
D gene: TRBD1

CDR3 protein: CSAPRTGEETQYF
CDR3 DNA: TGCAGCGCACCTAGGACAGGGGAAGAGACCCAGTACTTC
J gene: TRBJ2-5
V gene: TRBV29-1
clone size: few
CDR3 length: 13
D gene: TRBD1

CDR3 protein: CASSYATGVRDTEAFF
CDR3 DNA: TGTGCCAGCAGTTACGCAACAGGGGTAAGGGACACTGAAGCTTTCTTT
J gene: TRBJ1-1
V gene: TRBV6-6
clone size: many
CDR3 length: 16
D gene: TRBD1

CDR3 protein: CASSIGSGSTDTQYF
CDR3 DNA: TGTGCCAGTAGTATAGGTAGCGGGAGCACAGATACGCAGTATTTT
J gene: TRBJ2-3
V gene: TRBV19
clone size: many
CDR3 length: 15
D gene: TRBD2

CDR3 protein: CASSEAPAGAGGPGNEQFF
CDR3 DNA: TGTGCCAGCAGTGAGGCCCCCGCGGGGGCGGGAGGGCCGGGCAATGAGCAGTTCTTC
J gene: TRBJ2-1
V gene: TRBV2
clone size: many
CDR3 length: 19
D gene: TRBD2

CDR3 protein: CASSDRDHHNEQFF
CDR3 DNA: TGTGCCAGCAGCGACCGGGACCATCACAATGAGCAGTTCTTC
J gene: TRBJ2-1
V gene: TRBV7-9
clone size: many
CDR3 length: 14
D gene: .

CDR3 protein: CASSHAQKWADEQFF
CDR3 DNA: TGTGCCAGCAGCCATGCTCAAAAATGGGCGGATGAGCAGTTCTTC
J gene: TRBJ2-1
V gene: TRBV3-1
clone size: many
CDR3 length: 15
D gene: .

CDR3 protein: CASSQDRFSNQPQHF
CDR3 DNA: TGCGCCAGCAGCCAAGATCGCTTTAGCAATCAGCCCCAGCATTTT
J gene: TRBJ1-5
V gene: TRBV4-3
clone size: many
CDR3 length: 15
D gene: .

CDR3 protein: CASSFGLGSYEQYF
CDR3 DNA: TGTGCCAGCAGTTTCGGGTTGGGATCCTACGAGCAGTACTTC
J gene: TRBJ2-7
V gene: TRBV28
clone size: .
CDR3 length: 14
D gene: .

CDR3 protein: CAWSAQLSSYNEQFF
CDR3 DNA: TGTGCCTGGAGTGCACAGCTGAGCTCCTACAATGAGCAGTTCTTC
J gene: TRBJ2-1
V gene: TRBV30
clone size: few
CDR3 length: 15
D gene: .

CDR3 protein: CASSSTLTATEAFF
CDR3 DNA: TGTGCCAGCAGCTCTACATTGACAGCCACCGAAGCTTTCTTT
J gene: TRBJ1-1
V gene: TRBV11-1
clone size: many
CDR3 length: 14
D gene: .